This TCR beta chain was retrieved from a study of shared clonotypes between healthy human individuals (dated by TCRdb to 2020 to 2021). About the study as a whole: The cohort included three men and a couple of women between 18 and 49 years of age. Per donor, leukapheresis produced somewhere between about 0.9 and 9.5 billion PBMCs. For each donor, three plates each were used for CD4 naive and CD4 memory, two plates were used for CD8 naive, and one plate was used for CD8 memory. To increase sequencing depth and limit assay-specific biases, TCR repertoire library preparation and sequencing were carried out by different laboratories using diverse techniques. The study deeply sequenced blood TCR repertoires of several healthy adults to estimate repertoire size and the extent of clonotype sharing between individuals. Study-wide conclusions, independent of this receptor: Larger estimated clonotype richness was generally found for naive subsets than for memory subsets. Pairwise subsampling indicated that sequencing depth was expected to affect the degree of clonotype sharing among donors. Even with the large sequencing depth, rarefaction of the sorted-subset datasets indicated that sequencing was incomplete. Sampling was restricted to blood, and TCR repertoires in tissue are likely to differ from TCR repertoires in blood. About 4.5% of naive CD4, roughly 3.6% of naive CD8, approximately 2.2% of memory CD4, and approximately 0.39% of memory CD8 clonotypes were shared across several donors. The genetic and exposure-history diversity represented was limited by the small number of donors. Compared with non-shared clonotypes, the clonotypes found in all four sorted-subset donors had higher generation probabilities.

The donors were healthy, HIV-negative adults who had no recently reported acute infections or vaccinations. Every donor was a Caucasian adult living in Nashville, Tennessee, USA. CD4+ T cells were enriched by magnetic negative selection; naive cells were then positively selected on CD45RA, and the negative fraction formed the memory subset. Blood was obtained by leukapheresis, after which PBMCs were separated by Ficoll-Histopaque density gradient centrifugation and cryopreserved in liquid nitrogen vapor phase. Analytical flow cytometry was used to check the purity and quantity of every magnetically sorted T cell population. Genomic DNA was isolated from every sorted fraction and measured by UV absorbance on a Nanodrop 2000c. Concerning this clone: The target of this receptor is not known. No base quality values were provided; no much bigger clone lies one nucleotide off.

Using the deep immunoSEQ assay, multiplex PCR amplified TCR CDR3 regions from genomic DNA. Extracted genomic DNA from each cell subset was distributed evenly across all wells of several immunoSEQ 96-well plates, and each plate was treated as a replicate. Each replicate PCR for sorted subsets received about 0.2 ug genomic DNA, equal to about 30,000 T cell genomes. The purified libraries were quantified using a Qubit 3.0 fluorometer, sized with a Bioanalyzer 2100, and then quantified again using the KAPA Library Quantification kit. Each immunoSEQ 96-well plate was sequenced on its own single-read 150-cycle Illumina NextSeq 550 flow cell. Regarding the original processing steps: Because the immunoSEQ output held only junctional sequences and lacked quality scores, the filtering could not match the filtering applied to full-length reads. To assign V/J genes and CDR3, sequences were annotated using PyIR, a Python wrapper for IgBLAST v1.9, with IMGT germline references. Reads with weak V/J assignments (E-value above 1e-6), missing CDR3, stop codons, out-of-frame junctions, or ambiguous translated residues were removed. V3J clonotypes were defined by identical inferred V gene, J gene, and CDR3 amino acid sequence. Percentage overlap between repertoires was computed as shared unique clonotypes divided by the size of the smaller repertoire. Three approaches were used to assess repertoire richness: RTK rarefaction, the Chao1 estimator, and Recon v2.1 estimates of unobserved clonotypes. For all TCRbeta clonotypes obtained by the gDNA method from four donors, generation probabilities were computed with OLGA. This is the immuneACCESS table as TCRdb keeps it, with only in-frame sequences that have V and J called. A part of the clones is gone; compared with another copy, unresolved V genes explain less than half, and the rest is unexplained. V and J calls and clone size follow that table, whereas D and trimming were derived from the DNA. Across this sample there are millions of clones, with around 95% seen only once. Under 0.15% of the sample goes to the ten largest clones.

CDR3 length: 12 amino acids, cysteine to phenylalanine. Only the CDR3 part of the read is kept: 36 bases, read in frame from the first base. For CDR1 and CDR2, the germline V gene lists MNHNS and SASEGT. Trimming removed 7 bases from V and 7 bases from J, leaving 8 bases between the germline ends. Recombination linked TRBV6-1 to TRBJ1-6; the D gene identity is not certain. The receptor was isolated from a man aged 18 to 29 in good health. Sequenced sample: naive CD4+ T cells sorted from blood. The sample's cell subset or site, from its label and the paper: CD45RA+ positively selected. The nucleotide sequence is TGTGCCAGCAAACCTTTAAATTCACCCCTCCACTTT. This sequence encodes CASKPLNSPLHF.